This section outlines one T cell receptor beta chain sequence together with its context. Germline loops: CDR1 MNHEY, CDR2 SVGAGI. The CDR3 length is 14 residues. V lost 2 bases, J lost 2 bases, and 2 bases stayed unmatched. This sample is part of a study of T cells after somatic rescue of genetic block. Sequencing was performed with immunoSEQ multiplex PCR; in TCRdb, only in-frame clones are kept and a portion is missing. Among around 100,000 clones, 80% to 95% were seen once, and the ten largest hold roughly 1.4%. The chain is built from TRBV6-5 and TRBJ2-5, with TRBD2 matching 7 bases. The sequenced sample was peripheral blood mononuclear cells (PBMCs). The receptor comes from a young woman. CDR3 sequence reads: CASSYLGGQETQYF. CDR3 coding DNA: TGTGCCAGCAGTTACCTGGGGGGGCAAGAGACCCAGTACTTC.